This T cell receptor beta chain was obtained from a study of identical twins. This CDR3 is 16 amino acids long. Trimming removed 10 bases from V and 3 bases from J; junction bases left unmatched: 16. Germline CDR1 reads MNHNS; CDR2 reads SASEGT. TCRdb re-derived calls from the 5' RACE reads in MiXCR, one entry per CDR3 protein. The table lists approximately 410,000 distinct CDR3 sequences, around 18% of them singletons. Study conclusions and caveats: Clonotypes of the beta chain that were abundant in cord blood carried fewer insertions (memory repertoires showed none).

This clonotype was counted only a few times. Its antigen is still unknown. V gene TRBV6-1 combines with J gene TRBJ1-2, with 8 nucleotides matching TRBD1. Input material: naive T cells sorted from blood. This clonotype was sampled from a man over 45 in good health. In DNA form, the CDR3 reads TGTGCCACCTTGCTTGCGGGGGGACAGGCTGACTATGGCTACACCTTC. Encoded protein: CATLLAGGQADYGYTF.